These 22 T cell receptor beta chains share one sample of origin, sequenced in a study of technical replicates of blood from a handful of donors. Sequencing used immunoSEQ multiplex PCR; TCRdb keeps in-frame clones, though not all of them. The sample includes roughly 61,000 clones, roughly 97% seen only once; the top ten take around 0.19%. The specimen was T cells isolated from PBMCs. All receptors derive from a human donor in good health.

The J gene is TRBJ2-7, the V gene TRBV11-2; TRBD1 matches at 7 bases. Per germline, CDR1 SGHAT and CDR2 FQNNGV. The trim removed 0 bases at V and 2 bases at J, leaving 10 bases unmatched. The CDR3 covers 17 residues. The CDR3 DNA reads TGTGCCAGCAGCTTAGATCAGCTAGGGGGCCCCCCCTACGAGCAGTACTTC. Its protein product is CASSLDQLGGPPYEQYF.

The rearrangement uses TRBV10-3 and TRBJ2-5; 10 nucleotides match TRBD2. This CDR3 region has 14 residues. Looked up from germline, CDR1 is ENHRY and CDR2 is SYGVKD. The V and J ends lost 6 bases and 2 bases, in that order; junction bases with no gene match: 3. CDR3 amino acids: CAISTSGTQETQYF. Written as DNA, the CDR3 is TGTGCCATCAGCACTAGCGGGACACAAGAGACCCAGTACTTC.

This clone has a single count. The rearrangement links TRBV14 to TRBJ1-5, with TRBD1 matching over 7 bases. Germline loops: CDR1 SGHDN, CDR2 FVKESK. There are 17 residues in the CDR3. The V segment lost 1 base and the J segment 5 bases; nucleotides outside the gene matches: 11. The CDR3 protein is CASSQVSGGSRDQPQHF. CDR3 coding DNA: TGTGCCAGCAGCCAAGTTTCAGGGGGTAGTAGGGATCAGCCCCAGCATTTT.

The chain is built from TRBV6-5 and TRBJ2-2; 10 positions match TRBD2. The germline CDR1 and CDR2 sequences are MNHEY and SVGAGI. V shed 0 bases, J shed 4 bases, and the junction held 2 bases outside the gene matches. CDR3 size: 16 residues. DNA for the CDR3: TGTGCCAGCAGTTACTCCCTAGCGGGGGCCACCGGGGAGCTGTTTTTT. Translation gives CASSYSLAGATGELFF.

V is TRBV15 and J is TRBJ1-4, with D hard to call. Per germline, CDR1 LNHNV and CDR2 YYDKDF (reference sequence). The germline V and J ends were trimmed by 3 bases and 0 bases, with 5 bases remaining between them. The CDR3 has 14 amino acids. The CDR3, as DNA: TGTGCCACCAGCAGCCGTGCAACTAATGAAAAACTGTTTTTT. Translated, it gives CATSSRATNEKLFF.

J is TRBJ2-2 and V is TRBV30; the match to TRBD2 covers 7 bases. This CDR3 contains 15 residues. Germline V CDR1 and CDR2: GTSNPN, SVGIG (reference sequence). With V trimmed by 8 bases and J by 7 bases, 16 bases remained unmatched. CDR3 amino acids: CAEGHFGEGNGELFF. DNA for the CDR3: TGTGCCGAGGGTCATTTCGGGGAGGGGAACGGGGAGCTGTTTTTT.

This chain connects TRBV7-8 to TRBJ2-5; 10 nucleotides agree with TRBD2. With 5 bases clipped from V and 5 bases from J, the junction kept 11 bases outside the gene matches. The CDR3 consists of 16 residues. Germline V gene data show CDR1 as SGHVS and CDR2 as FQNEAQ. CDR3 amino acids: CASSIEREGRRETQYF. CDR3 nucleotides: TGTGCCAGCAGCATTGAGCGGGAGGGTAGAAGGGAGACCCAGTACTTC.

The chain couples TRBV5-1 to TRBJ2-3; D possibly corresponds to TRBD2 (5 bases). The CDR3 runs to 14 residues. Germline V gene lookup returns CDR1 SGHRS and CDR2 YFSETQ. V was pared by 1 base and J by 4 bases, with 10 bases between. The CDR3 loop reads CASSLQPGSDTQYF. In DNA form, the CDR3 reads TGCGCCAGCAGCTTGCAACCGGGGTCAGATACGCAGTATTTT.

This clone was seen only once. V is TRBV28 and J is TRBJ2-7, with 10 bases identical to TRBD1. The germline V gene has CDR1 MDHEN and CDR2 SYDVKM. This CDR3 contains 15 residues. Trimming at V came to 6 bases and at J to 4 bases, leaving 9 bases not matched to a gene. The CDR3, as DNA: TGTGCCAGCAGGATCCCGACAGGGGGCGTTTACGAGCAGTACTTC. Protein: CASRIPTGGVYEQYF.

Only one count was recorded for this clone. The chain links TRBV5-1 to TRBJ2-7; no clear D gene. Germline V gene data show CDR1 as SGHRS and CDR2 as YFSETQ. With 0 bases removed from V and 2 bases from J, the gap between germline ends came to 12 bases. This CDR3 has 15 amino acids. Here the CDR3 reads CASSLGAGHTYEQYF. The DNA of the CDR3 is TGCGCCAGCAGCTTGGGTGCAGGCCATACCTACGAGCAGTACTTC.

V is TRBV7-3 and J is TRBJ1-2; 7 bases match TRBD1. V trimming: 5 bases; J trimming: 1 base; junction bases outside the gene matches: 7. The CDR3 sequence is 15 residues long. Germline CDR1 SGHTA, CDR2 FQGTGA. In DNA, the CDR3 is TGTGCCAGCAGCCCGGGACAGCCATATAACTATGGCTACACCTTC. This translates into CASSPGQPYNYGYTF.

The chain recombines TRBV13 with TRBJ2-7, with D maybe TRBD2 (6 bases). V was clipped by 6 bases and J by 6 bases, with 18 bases between them. This CDR3 is built from 14 residues. The V gene's germline CDR1 is PRHDT and CDR2 FYEKMQ (reference sequence). The CDR3 sequence: CASSRTGLPSEQYF. CDR3 nucleotide sequence: TGTGCCAGCAGTAGAACGGGACTCCCCTCCGAGCAGTACTTC. The whole variable domain, filled in from reference TRBV13 and TRBJ2-7, reads AAGVIQSPRHLIKEKRETATLKCYPIPRHDTVYWYQQGPGQDPQFLISFYEKMQSDKGSIPDRFSAQQFSDYHSELNMSSLELGDSALYFCASSRTGLPSEQYFGPGTRLTVT.

This clone was picked up one time. The rearrangement links TRBV6-5 to TRBJ1-2; a possible D gene is TRBD1 (5 bases). Between the trimmed V and J ends, which lost 1 base and 4 bases, there was a span of 16 bases. This CDR3 has 16 residues. The V gene's germline CDR1 is MNHEY and CDR2 SVGAGI. CDR3 DNA sequence: TGTGCCAGCAGTTACTACCCATCAGGGTATGTCTATGGCTACACCTTC. It yields the protein CASSYYPSGYVYGYTF.

The V call is TRBV6-1, the J call TRBJ2-5; TRBD1 is a possible D gene (5 bases). The CDR3 covers 15 residues. V dropped 0 bases and J dropped 2 bases, with 10 bases sitting between them. The germline CDR1 and CDR2 sequences are MNHNS and SASEGT. DNA of the CDR3: TGTGCCAGCAGTGAAGCGGGCAGGGTGCAAGAGACCCAGTACTTC. Its protein product is CASSEAGRVQETQYF.

The rearrangement uses TRBV7-9 and TRBJ2-7; TRBD2 aligns across 7 bases. The germline V gene encodes CDR1 SEHNR and CDR2 FQNEAQ (reference sequence). This CDR3 contains 14 residues. V dropped 5 bases and J dropped 1; count of bases not matched to a gene: 5. CDR3 DNA: TGTGCCAGCAGCGCTAGCGGTACTTCCTACGAGCAGTACTTC. Translated: CASSASGTSYEQYF.

This sequence joins TRBV15 and TRBJ2-3; perhaps TRBD2 as D (5 bases). CDR1 is LNHNV and CDR2 is YYDKDF in the germline V gene (reference sequence). The CDR3 extends over 16 amino acids. Trimming stripped 1 base from V and 3 bases from J, with 14 bases between. The CDR3 here is CATSRGGVSGTDTQYF. CDR3 bases: TGTGCCACCAGCAGAGGGGGAGTCTCTGGGACAGATACGCAGTATTTT.

The V and J genes are TRBV28 and TRBJ1-2; D uncertain. V was cut by 1 base and J by 8 bases, with 17 bases left in between. Germline CDR1 and CDR2: MDHEN and SYDVKM. CDR3 length: 15 residues. CDR3 sequence (DNA): TGTGCCAGCAGTTTATCCTTCGACTCCGCGGAGGGCTACACCTTC. Its translation: CASSLSFDSAEGYTF.

The gene calls are TRBV2 and TRBJ1-2; 8 nucleotides agree with TRBD1. Germline assignment: CDR1 SNHLY and CDR2 FYNNEI. CDR3 length: 15 residues. The ends lost 6 bases at V and 4 bases at J; junction bases unmatched: 10. In DNA, the CDR3 is TGTGCCAGCAGCCTAGGCCGGACAGGGACCTATGGCTACACCTTC. As protein: CASSLGRTGTYGYTF.

CDR3 DNA: TGCGCCAGCACGACATCTCCTAACACCGGGGAGCTGTTTTTT. It is translated as CASTTSPNTGELFF. The chain combines TRBV5-1 with TRBJ2-2; D ambiguous. CDR1 SGHRS and CDR2 YFSETQ come from the germline V gene. Trimming removed 6 bases from V and 2 bases from J, with 11 bases in between. This CDR3 spans 14 amino acids. The variable domain in full, completed from reference TRBV5-1 and TRBJ2-2, reads KAGVTQTPRYLIKTRGQQVTLSCSPISGHRSVSWYQQTPGQGLQFLFEYFSETQRNKGNFPGRFSGRQFSNSRSEMNVSTLELGDSALYLCASTTSPNTGELFFGEGSRLTVL.

This chain links TRBV6-6 with TRBJ1-1; D not resolved. Germline V gives CDR1 MNHNY, CDR2 SVGAGI (reference sequence). Trimming shortened V by 0 bases and J by 6 bases, and 11 bases separated the two germline ends. CDR3 length equals 14 residues. DNA for the CDR3: TGTGCCAGCAGTTACTCTGCCGGGGTCGCTGAAGCTTTCTTT. Its translation is CASSYSAGVAEAFF.

The V gene is TRBV28, the J gene TRBJ1-4; TRBD1 matches 7 bases. CDR3 length: 14 amino acids. Trimming took 6 bases from V and 5 from J; bases not matched to a gene: 6. Germline V gene lookup returns CDR1 MDHEN and CDR2 SYDVKM. The CDR3 protein is CASSPGQTNEKLFF. The CDR3 bases are TGTGCCAGCAGCCCGGGACAGACAAATGAAAAACTGTTTTTT.

In DNA form, the CDR3 reads TGTGCCAGCAGCTTGCTGTTCAGGGGCCTCTCCTACGAGCAGTACTTC. It translates to CASSLLFRGLSYEQYF. The chain uses TRBV5-6 and TRBJ2-7, with D perhaps matching TRBD1 (6 bases). This CDR3 contains 16 residues. The germline CDR1 and CDR2 sequences are SGHDT and YYEEEE. The ends were cut back, 1 base at V and 0 bases at J, with 14 bases in the middle. Filled out from reference TRBV5-6 and TRBJ2-7, the complete variable domain reads DAGVTQSPTHLIKTRGQQVTLRCSPKSGHDTVSWYQQALGQGPQFIFQYYEEEERQRGNFPDRFSGHQFPNYSSELNVNALLLGDSALYLCASSLLFRGLSYEQYFGPGTRLTVT.